The clone carrying this TCR beta chain was counted ten times or more. TCRdb redid the calling of the 5' RACE reads with MiXCR, one entry per CDR3 protein. The repertoire holds around 340,000 distinct CDR3 sequences, with 8.7% as singletons. The sample belongs to a study of T cells after yellow fever vaccination. The V gene lost 0 bases and the J gene lost 3 bases, with 6 bases spanning the gap. The CDR3 is made up of 13 amino acids. From germline, CDR1 is MNHEY and CDR2 SVGAGI. This sample comprised PBMCs, obtained on the day of the first yellow fever vaccination. The clonotype originates from a man between 18 and 35 years old who received the YFV17D yellow fever vaccine. The gene calls are TRBV6-5 and TRBJ2-7, with no clear D. For the CDR3, the DNA is TGTGCCAGCAGTTACTCGAGGAGCTACGAGCAGTACTTC. Translating gives CASSYSRSYEQYF.